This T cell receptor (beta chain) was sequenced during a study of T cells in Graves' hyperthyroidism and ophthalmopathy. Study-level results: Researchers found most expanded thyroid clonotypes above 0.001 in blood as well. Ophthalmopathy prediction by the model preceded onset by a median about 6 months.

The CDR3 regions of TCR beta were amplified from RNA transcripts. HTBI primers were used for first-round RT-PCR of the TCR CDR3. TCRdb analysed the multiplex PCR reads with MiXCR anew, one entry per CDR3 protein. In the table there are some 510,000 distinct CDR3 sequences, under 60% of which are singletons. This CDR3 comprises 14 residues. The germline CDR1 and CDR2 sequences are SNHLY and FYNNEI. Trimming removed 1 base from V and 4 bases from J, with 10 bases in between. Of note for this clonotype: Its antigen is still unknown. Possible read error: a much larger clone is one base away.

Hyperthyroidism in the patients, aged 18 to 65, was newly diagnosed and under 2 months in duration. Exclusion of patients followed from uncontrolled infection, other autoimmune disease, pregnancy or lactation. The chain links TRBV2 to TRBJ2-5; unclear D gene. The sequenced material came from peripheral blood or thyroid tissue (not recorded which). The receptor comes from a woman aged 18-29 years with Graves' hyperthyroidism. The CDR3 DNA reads TGTGCCAGCAGTGAAGATGGCGTCACAGAGACCCAGTACTTC. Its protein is CASSEDGVTETQYF.